This TCR beta chain was recovered during a study of blood T cells in healthy people across ages. A second PCR, run for about 6 to 11 cycles, used a sample-barcoded 5' primer plus a J-beta primer mix. Using its own MiXCR run on the 5' RACE reads, TCRdb lists one record per CDR3 protein. The data contain about 650,000 distinct CDR3 sequences, approximately 30% of them singletons. In this sample, this clonotype turned up many times. The CDR3 sequence is 15 residues long. Germline V lookup: CDR1 SGHTA, CDR2 FQGNSA. Trimming at V came to 2 bases and at J to 2 bases, leaving 5 bases not matched to a gene. This clonotype was obtained from a woman of 80 years or more in good health. The specimen sequenced was blood. The chain joins TRBV7-2 to TRBJ1-2; 7 positions agree with TRBD1. CDR3 protein: CASSLSHRGNYGYTF. The CDR3 nucleotides read TGTGCCAGCAGCTTATCCCACAGGGGAAACTATGGCTACACCTTC.